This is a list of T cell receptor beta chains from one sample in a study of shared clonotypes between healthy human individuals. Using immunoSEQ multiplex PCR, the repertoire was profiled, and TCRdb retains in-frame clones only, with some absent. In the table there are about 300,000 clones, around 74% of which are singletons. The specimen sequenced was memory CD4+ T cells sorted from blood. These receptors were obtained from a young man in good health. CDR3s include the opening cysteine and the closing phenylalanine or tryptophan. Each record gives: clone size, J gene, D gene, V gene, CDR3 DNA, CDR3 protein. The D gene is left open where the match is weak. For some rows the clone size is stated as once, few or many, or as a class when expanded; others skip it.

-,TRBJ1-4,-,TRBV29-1,TGCAGCGTTGTCCGGAGGACTAATGAAAAACTGTTTTTT,CSVVRRTNEKLFF
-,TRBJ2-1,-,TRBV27,TGTGCCAGCAGATCGGTGGGCGCCGGGAAAAATGAGCAGTTCTTC,CASRSVGAGKNEQFF
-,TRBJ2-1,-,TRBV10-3,TGTGCCATCAGTGAGGGTCAGCCCTCCTACAATGAGCAGTTCTTC,CAISEGQPSYNEQFF
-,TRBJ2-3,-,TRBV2,TGTGCCAGCAGTTATACAGAAGGGCCAGATACGCAGTATTTT,CASSYTEGPDTQYF
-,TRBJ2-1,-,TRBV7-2,TGTGCCAGCAGCCTCTCTCGGGGAACCTACAATGAGCAGTTCTTC,CASSLSRGTYNEQFF
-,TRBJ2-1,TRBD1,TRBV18,TGTGCCAGCTCACCCCGGACAGGGGACAATGAGCAGTTCTTC,CASSPRTGDNEQFF
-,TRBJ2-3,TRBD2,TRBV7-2,TGTGCCAGCAGCTTTGGCGGGAGGGGGGGCACAGATACGCAGTATTTT,CASSFGGRGGTDTQYF
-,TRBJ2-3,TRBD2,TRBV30,TGTGCCTGGAGTGTAGGTCTAGCGGGCACAGATACGCAGTATTTT,CAWSVGLAGTDTQYF
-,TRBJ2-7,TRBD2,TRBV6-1,TGTGCCAGTAAGATGACTAGCGGGAACTACGAGCAGTACTTC,CASKMTSGNYEQYF
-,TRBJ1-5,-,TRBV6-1,TGTGCCAGCACCAAGCTCTTGGGGATTCAGCCCCAGCATTTT,CASTKLLGIQPQHF
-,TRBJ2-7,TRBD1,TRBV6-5,TGTGCCAGCAGTAAGGGGGCGGCCCTCTACGAGCAGTACTTC,CASSKGAALYEQYF
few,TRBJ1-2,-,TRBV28,TGTGCCAGCAGTACATGGGAGGGGCGACGCGGCTACACCTTC,CASSTWEGRRGYTF
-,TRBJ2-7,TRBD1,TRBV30,TGTGCCTGGCGCGACAGGGGCTCCTACGAGCAGTACTTC,CAWRDRGSYEQYF
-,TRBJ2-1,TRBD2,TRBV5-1,TGCGCCAGCAGCCCCCCGCTAGCGGGACCTTACAATGAGCAGTTCTTC,CASSPPLAGPYNEQFF
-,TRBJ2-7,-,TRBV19,TGTGCCAGTAGTATTGGGGACAACTCCTACGAGCAGTACTTC,CASSIGDNSYEQYF
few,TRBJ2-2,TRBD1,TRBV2,TGTGCCAGCGACAGGGCGGCCGGCGGGGAGCTGTTTTTT,CASDRAAGGELFF
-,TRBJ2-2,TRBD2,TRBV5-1,TGCGCCAGCAGCTTGTCTCCCCTAGCGGGAGTTCGTGGGGAGCTGTTTTTT,CASSLSPLAGVRGELFF
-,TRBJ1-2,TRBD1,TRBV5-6,TGTGCCAGCAGCTTGGGGGGGACAGGAGCTCTTTTATATGGCTACACCTTC,CASSLGGTGALLYGYTF
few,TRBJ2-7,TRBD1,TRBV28,TGTGCCACCAGGGGGCTGGCCTACGAGCAGTACTTC,CATRGLAYEQYF
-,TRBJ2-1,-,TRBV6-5,TGTGCCAGCAGTCCCGAATGGAGCAGGGCCAATGAGCAGTTCTTC,CASSPEWSRANEQFF
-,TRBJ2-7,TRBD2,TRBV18,TGTGCCAGCTCACCGAACGGGGGGGAACGCGAGCAGTACTTC,CASSPNGGEREQYF
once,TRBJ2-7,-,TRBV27,TGTGCCAGCAGGAATACAGGATTCTACGAGCAGTACTTC,CASRNTGFYEQYF
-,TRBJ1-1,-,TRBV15,TGTGCCACCAGCAGAGATCCCCAGGGCCCCGAAGCTTTCTTT,CATSRDPQGPEAFF
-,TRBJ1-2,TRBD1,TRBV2,TGTGCCTCTTCGGACAGGCCGGGGAATGGCTACACCTTC,CASSDRPGNGYTF
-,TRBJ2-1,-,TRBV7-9,TGTGCCAGCAGCCTCGTAGACAGGATTTACAATGAGCAGTTCTTC,CASSLVDRIYNEQFF
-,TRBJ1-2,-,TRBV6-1,TGTGCCAGCAGTGAACAAGACCTCTATGGCTACACCTTC,CASSEQDLYGYTF